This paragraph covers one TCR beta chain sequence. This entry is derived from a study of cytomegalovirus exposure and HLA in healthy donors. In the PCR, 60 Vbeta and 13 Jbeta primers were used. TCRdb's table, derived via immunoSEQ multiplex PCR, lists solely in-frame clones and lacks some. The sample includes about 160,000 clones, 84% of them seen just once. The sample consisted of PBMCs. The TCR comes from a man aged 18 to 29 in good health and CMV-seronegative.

CDR3 DNA sequence: TGTGCCAGCAGTGTGACAGGGGGCTACGAGCAGTACTTC. Protein product: CASSVTGGYEQYF. The rearrangement links TRBV6-1 to TRBJ2-7, with 9 bases matching TRBD1. CDR3 length: 13 amino acids. V shed 4 bases and J 3 bases; nucleotides not matched to a gene: 1. Germline values: CDR1 MNHNS, CDR2 SASEGT.